The present TCR beta chain was sequenced within a study of blood T cell repertoires in COVID-19. Donors of Cohort 3 who recovered were those that had two negative PCRs, clearance, or symptom resolution. Using immunoSEQ multiplex PCR, the repertoire was profiled, and TCRdb retains in-frame clones only, with some absent. The sample includes roughly 500,000 clones, approximately 90% of them seen just once. The CDR3 runs 15 residues. Looked up from germline, CDR1 is KGHSH and CDR2 is LQKENI. V shed 4 bases, J shed 1 base, and the junction held 1 base outside the gene matches. The chain is built from TRBV18 and TRBJ2-7; TRBD2 matches at 13 bases. This TCR came from a woman in her thirties or forties who had recovered from COVID-19. What was sequenced was PBMCs or T cells enriched from blood (not recorded which). CDR3 DNA: TGTGCCAGCTCACGGGGACTAGCGGGATCCTACGAGCAGTACTTC. This encodes CASSRGLAGSYEQYF.